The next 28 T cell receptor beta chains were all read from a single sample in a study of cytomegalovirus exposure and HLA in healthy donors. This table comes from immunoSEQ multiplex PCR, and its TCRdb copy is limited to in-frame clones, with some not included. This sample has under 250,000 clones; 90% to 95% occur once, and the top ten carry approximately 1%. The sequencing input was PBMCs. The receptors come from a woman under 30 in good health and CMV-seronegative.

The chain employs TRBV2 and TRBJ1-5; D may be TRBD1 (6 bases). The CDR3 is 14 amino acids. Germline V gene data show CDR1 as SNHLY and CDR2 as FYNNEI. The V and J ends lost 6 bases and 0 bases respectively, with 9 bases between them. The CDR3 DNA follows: TGTGCCAGCAGGGGGGCTTATAGCAATCAGCCCCAGCATTTT. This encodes CASRGAYSNQPQHF. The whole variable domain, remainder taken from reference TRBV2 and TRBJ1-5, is EPEVTQTPSHQVTQMGQEVILRCVPISNHLYFYWYRQILGQKVEFLVSFYNNEISEKSEIFDDQFSVERPDGSNFTLKIRSTKLEDSAMYFCASRGAYSNQPQHFGDGTRLSIL.

This CDR3 is CASRRSAVPYEQYF. Here the CDR3 DNA reads TGTGCCAGTAGGAGGTCGGCGGTACCCTACGAGCAGTACTTC. The chain couples TRBV19 to TRBJ2-7; no definite D call. V lost 6 bases to trimming and J lost 2 bases, with 14 bases between them. The CDR3 extends over 14 amino acids. Germline V gene lookup returns CDR1 LNHDA and CDR2 SQIVND (reference sequence).

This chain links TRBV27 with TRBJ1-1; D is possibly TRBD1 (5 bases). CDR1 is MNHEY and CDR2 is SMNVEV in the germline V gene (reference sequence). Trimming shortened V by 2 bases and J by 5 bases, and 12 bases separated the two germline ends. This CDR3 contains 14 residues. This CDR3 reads CASSLAGGATEAFF. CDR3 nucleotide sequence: TGTGCCAGCAGTTTAGCGGGAGGGGCGACTGAAGCTTTCTTT.

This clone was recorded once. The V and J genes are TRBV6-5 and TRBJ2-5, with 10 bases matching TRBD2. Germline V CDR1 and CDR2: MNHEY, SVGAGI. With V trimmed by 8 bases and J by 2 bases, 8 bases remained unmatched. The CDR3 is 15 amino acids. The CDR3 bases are TGTGCCAGCCGTCTGACTAGCGGGTCTCAAGAGACCCAGTACTTC. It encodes CASRLTSGSQETQYF.

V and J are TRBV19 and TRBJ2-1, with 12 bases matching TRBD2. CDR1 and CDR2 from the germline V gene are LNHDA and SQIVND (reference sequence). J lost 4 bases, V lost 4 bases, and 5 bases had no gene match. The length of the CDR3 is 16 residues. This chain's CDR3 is CASSRRTSGKYNEQFF. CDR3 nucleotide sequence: TGTGCCAGTAGTAGACGGACTAGCGGGAAATACAATGAGCAGTTCTTC. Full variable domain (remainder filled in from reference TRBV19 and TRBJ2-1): DGGITQSPKYLFRKEGQNVTLSCEQNLNHDAMYWYRQDPGQGLRLIYYSQIVNDFQKGDIAEGYSVSREKKESFPLTVTSAQKNPTAFYLCASSRRTSGKYNEQFFGPGTRLTVL.

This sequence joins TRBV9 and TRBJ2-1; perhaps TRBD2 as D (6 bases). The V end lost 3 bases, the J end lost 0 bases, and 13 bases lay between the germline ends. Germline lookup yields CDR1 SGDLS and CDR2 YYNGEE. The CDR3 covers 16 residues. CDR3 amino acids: CASSGTGTPSYNEQFF. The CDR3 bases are TGTGCCAGCAGCGGTACCGGGACTCCCTCCTACAATGAGCAGTTCTTC.

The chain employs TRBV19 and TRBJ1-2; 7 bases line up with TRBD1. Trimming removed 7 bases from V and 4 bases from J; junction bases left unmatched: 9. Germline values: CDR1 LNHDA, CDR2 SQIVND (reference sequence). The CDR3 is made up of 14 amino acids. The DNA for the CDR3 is TGTGCCAGTACAATACAGGGGACGCCCTATGGCTACACCTTC. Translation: CASTIQGTPYGYTF.

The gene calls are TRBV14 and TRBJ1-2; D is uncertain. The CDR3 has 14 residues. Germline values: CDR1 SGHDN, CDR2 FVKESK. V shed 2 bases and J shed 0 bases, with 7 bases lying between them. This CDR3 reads CASSQTAPNYGYTF. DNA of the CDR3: TGTGCCAGCAGCCAAACTGCCCCTAACTATGGCTACACCTTC.

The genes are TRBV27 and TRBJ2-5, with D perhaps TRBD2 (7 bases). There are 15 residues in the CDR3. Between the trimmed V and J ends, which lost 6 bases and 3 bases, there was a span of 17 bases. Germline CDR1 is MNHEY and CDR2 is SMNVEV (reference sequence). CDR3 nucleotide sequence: TGTGCCAGCAGCCCCCGTTGGGGGGGCAAAGAGACCCAGTACTTC. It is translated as CASSPRWGGKETQYF.

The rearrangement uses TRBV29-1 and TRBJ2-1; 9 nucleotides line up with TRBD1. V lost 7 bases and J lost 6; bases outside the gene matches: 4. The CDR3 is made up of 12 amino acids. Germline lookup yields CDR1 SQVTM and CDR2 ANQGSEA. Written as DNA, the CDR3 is TGCAGCGCCCGACAGGGGGGCAATGAGCAGTTCTTC. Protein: CSARQGGNEQFF.

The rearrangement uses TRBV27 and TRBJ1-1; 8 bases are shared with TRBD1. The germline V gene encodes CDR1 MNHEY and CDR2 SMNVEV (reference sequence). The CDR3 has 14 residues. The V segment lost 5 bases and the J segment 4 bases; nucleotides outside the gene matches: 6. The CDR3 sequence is CASSTRQGFTEAFF. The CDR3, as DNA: TGTGCCAGCAGTACCCGACAGGGGTTCACTGAAGCTTTCTTT.

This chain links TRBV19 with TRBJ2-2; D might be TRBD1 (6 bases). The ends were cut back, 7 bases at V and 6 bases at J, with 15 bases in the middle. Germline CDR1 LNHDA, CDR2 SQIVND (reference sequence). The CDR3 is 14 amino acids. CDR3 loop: CASIRGGNAGELFF. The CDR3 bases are TGTGCCAGTATTAGAGGGGGTAACGCCGGGGAGCTGTTTTTT.

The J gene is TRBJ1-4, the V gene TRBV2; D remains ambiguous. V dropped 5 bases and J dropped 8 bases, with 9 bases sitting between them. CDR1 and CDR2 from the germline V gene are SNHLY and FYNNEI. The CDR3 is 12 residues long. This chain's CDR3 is CASSQGVEKLFF. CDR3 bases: TGTGCCAGCAGTCAAGGAGTGGAAAAACTGTTTTTT.

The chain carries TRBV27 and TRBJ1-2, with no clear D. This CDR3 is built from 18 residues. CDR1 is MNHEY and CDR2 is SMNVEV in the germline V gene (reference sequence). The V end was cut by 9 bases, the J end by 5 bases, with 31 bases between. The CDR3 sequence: CARRRALQGIPFPYGYTF. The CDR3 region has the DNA TGTGCCAGACGGCGGGCCTTACAAGGTATACCTTTCCCTTATGGCTACACCTTC.

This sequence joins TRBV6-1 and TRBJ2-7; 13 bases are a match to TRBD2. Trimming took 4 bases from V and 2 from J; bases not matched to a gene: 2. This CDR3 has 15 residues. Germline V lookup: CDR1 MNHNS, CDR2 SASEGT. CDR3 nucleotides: TGTGCCAGCAGTGCAACTAGCGGGAGGGCCTACGAGCAGTACTTC. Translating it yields CASSATSGRAYEQYF.

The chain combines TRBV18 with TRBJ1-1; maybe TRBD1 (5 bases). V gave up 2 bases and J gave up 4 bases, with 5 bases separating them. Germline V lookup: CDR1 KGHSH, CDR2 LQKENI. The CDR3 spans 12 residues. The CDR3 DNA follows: TGTGCCAGCTCACCAGGGGCCACTGAAGCTTTCTTT. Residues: CASSPGATEAFF.

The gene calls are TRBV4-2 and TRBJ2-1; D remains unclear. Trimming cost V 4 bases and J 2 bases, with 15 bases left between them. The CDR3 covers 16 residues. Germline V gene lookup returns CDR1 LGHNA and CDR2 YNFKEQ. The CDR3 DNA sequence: TGTGCCAGCAGCCTTTTACTGAGTCGGGCCTACAATGAGCAGTTCTTC. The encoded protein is CASSLLLSRAYNEQFF.

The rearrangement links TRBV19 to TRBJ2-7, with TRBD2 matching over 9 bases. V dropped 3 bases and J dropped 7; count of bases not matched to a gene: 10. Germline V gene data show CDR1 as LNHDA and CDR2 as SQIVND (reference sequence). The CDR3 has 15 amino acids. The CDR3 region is CASSMLTSGFREQYF. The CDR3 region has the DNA TGTGCCAGTAGTATGCTGACTAGCGGTTTTCGGGAGCAGTACTTC.

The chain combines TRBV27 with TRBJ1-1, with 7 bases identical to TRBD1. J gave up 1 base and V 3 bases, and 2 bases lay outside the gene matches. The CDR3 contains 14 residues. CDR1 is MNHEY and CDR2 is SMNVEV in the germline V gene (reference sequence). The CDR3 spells CASSFGTANTEAFF. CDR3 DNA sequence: TGTGCCAGCAGTTTCGGGACAGCGAACACTGAAGCTTTCTTT.

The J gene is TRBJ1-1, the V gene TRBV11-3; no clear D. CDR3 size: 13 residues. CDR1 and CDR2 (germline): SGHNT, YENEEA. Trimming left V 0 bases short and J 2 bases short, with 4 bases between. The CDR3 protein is CASSLEANTEAFF. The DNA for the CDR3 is TGTGCCAGCAGCTTAGAAGCTAACACTGAAGCTTTCTTT.

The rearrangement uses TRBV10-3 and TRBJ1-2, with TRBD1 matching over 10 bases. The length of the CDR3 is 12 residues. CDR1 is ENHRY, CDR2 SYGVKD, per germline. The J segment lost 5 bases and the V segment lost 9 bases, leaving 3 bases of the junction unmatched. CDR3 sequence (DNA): TGTGCCATTTCGGACAGGGGGTATGGCTACACCTTC. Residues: CAISDRGYGYTF.

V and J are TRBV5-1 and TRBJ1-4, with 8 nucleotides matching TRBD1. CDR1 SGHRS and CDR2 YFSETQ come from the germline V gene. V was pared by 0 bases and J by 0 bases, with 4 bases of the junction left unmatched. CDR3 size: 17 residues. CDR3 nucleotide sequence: TGCGCCAGCAGCTTGGGTCAGGGGGCGGCAACTAATGAAAAACTGTTTTTT. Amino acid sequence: CASSLGQGAATNEKLFF.

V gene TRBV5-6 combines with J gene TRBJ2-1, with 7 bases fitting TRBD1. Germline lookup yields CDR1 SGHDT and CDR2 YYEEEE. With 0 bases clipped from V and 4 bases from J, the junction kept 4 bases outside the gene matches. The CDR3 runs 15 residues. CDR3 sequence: CASSLGDSPYNEQFF. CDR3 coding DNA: TGTGCCAGCAGCTTGGGGGACAGCCCTTACAATGAGCAGTTCTTC.

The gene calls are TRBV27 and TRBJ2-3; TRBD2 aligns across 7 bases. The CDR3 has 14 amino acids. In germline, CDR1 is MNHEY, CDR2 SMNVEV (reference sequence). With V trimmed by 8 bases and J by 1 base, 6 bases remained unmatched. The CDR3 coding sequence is TGTGCCAGCGGGTGGGGAGGGCGCACAGATACGCAGTATTTT. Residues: CASGWGGRTDTQYF.

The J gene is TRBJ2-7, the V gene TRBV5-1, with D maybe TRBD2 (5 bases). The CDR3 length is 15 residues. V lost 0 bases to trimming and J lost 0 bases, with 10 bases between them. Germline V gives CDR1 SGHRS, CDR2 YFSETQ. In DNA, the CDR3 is TGCGCCAGCAGCTTGGGGGAGACTACCTCCTACGAGCAGTACTTC. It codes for CASSLGETTSYEQYF.

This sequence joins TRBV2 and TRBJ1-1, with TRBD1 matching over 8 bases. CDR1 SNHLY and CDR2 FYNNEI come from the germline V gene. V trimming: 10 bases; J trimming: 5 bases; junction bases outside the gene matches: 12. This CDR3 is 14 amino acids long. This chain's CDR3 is CATIGQGSGTEAFF. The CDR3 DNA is TGTGCCACCATCGGACAGGGATCGGGAACTGAAGCTTTCTTT.

The CDR3 spells CASTRQGYTEAFF. CDR3 bases: TGTGCCAGTACCCGACAGGGGTACACTGAAGCTTTCTTT. The chain employs TRBV19 and TRBJ1-1, with 8 bases aligning to TRBD1. The CDR3 extends over 13 amino acids. Unmatched junction bases numbered 4, after V lost 7 bases and J lost 3 bases. Germline CDR1 reads LNHDA; CDR2 reads SQIVND (reference sequence).

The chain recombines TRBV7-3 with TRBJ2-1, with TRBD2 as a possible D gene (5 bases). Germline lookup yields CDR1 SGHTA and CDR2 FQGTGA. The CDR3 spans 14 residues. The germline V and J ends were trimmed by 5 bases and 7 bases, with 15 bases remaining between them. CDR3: CASSLTHGGNEQFF. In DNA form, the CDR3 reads TGTGCCAGCAGCCTTACCCACGGCGGGAATGAGCAGTTCTTC.